This T cell receptor beta chain was sequenced for a study of Graves' ophthalmopathy and Graves' hyperthyroidism. RNA transcripts served as template for amplifying TCR beta CDR3 sequences. An initial RT-PCR round employing HTBI primers preceded a second-round multiplex PCR. TCRdb independently ran MiXCR on the multiplex PCR reads; one entry per CDR3 protein. The sample contains about 370,000 distinct CDR3 sequences, 15% to 20% of which appear only once. V lost 1 base to trimming and J lost 2 bases; unmatched junction nucleotides: 6. The CDR3 covers 16 residues. Germline V CDR1 and CDR2: SGHKS, YYEKEE (reference sequence). This clonotype was seen ten or more times.

The sequence was collected from a young woman with Graves' ophthalmopathy. Sequenced sample: peripheral blood. V and J are TRBV5-5 and TRBJ1-5, with TRBD1 matching over 7 bases. CDR3 in amino acids: CASSLSQGQRNQPQHF. The CDR3 DNA sequence: TGTGCCAGCAGCTTGTCGCAGGGACAGCGCAATCAGCCCCAGCATTTT.